These 32 T cell receptor beta chains came from one sample sequenced in a study of T cell responses to AZD1222 COVID-19 vaccine. The repertoire was sequenced with immunoSEQ multiplex PCR; TCRdb's copy has only in-frame clones and lacks some. The sample lists more than 100,000 clones, 85% to 95% occurring once. The source material was peripheral blood, sampled on day 0 of AZD1222 vaccination. All receptors come from an adult in good health.

This clone was seen a few times. The rearrangement links TRBV5-8 to TRBJ2-1, with D uncertain. Trimming removed 3 bases at V and 0 bases at J, with 19 bases between. The CDR3 has 18 amino acids. Germline lookup yields CDR1 SGHTS and CDR2 YDEGEE. The CDR3 bases are TGTGCCAGCAGCTCGACCCCCGGTATTGAGTCCTCCTACAATGAGCAGTTCTTC. It is translated as CASSSTPGIESSYNEQFF.

In its sample, this clone was seen once. This sequence joins TRBV19 and TRBJ1-5; 7 nucleotides line up with TRBD1. CDR3 length equals 15 residues. Germline V gene data show CDR1 as LNHDA and CDR2 as SQIVND (reference sequence). The V and J ends lost 6 bases and 4 bases, in that order; junction bases with no gene match: 9. CDR3 DNA: TGTGCCAGTAGACGGAAGGGGGCTGGGAATCAGCCCCAGCATTTT. Protein product: CASRRKGAGNQPQHF.

The chain recombines TRBV7-7 with TRBJ2-3; D is perhaps TRBD2 (5 bases). Trimming pared 5 bases from V and 6 bases from J, leaving 21 bases between. The CDR3 contains 16 residues. Germline CDR1 reads SSHAT; CDR2 reads FNYEAQ (reference sequence). The CDR3, as DNA: TGTGCCAGCAGCCCTAGTCGGTATGGCGGCGGGGATACGCAGTATTTT. As protein: CASSPSRYGGGDTQYF. The entire variable domain, with the rest obtained from reference TRBV7-7 and TRBJ2-3, is as follows: GAGVSQSPRYKVTKRGQDVTLRCDPISSHATLYWYQQALGQGPEFLTYFNYEAQPDKSGLPSDRFSAERPEGSISTLTIQRTEQRDSAMYRCASSPSRYGGGDTQYFGPGTRLTVL.

This rearrangement joins TRBV14 to TRBJ1-1, with 8 bases that match TRBD1. This CDR3 spans 15 amino acids. Germline loops: CDR1 SGHDN, CDR2 FVKESK. V dropped 5 bases and J dropped 2; count of bases not matched to a gene: 7. DNA for the CDR3: TGTGCCAGCAGCGTCACAGGGGGAGCCAACACTGAAGCTTTCTTT. It specifies CASSVTGGANTEAFF. The full variable domain, rest sourced from reference TRBV14 and TRBJ1-1, is EAGVTQFPSHSVIEKGQTVTLRCDPISGHDNLYWYRRVMGKEIKFLLHFVKESKQDESGMPNNRFLAERTGGTYSTLKVQPAELEDSGVYFCASSVTGGANTEAFFGQGTRLTVV.

The chain couples TRBV5-1 to TRBJ2-5, with D unclear. This CDR3 has 13 amino acids. V lost 1 base and J lost 1, with 5 bases in between. Germline V gene data show CDR1 as SGHRS and CDR2 as YFSETQ. The CDR3 sequence: CASSLQPQETQYF. CDR3 coding DNA: TGCGCCAGCAGCTTGCAACCCCAAGAGACCCAGTACTTC. The full variable domain, its missing parts supplied by reference TRBV5-1 and TRBJ2-5, is KAGVTQTPRYLIKTRGQQVTLSCSPISGHRSVSWYQQTPGQGLQFLFEYFSETQRNKGNFPGRFSGRQFSNSRSEMNVSTLELGDSALYLCASSLQPQETQYFGPGTRLLVL.

This chain links TRBV4-1 with TRBJ1-1, with D unclear. CDR3 length equals 15 residues. In germline, CDR1 is MGHRA, CDR2 YSYEKL. Trimming cost V 1 base and J 1 base, with 10 bases left between them. The CDR3 sequence is CASSQVGVPNTEAFF. The CDR3 DNA is TGCGCCAGCAGCCAAGTTGGGGTGCCGAACACTGAAGCTTTCTTT.

The chain carries TRBV20-1 and TRBJ1-4; D gene unclear. In germline, CDR1 is DFQATT, CDR2 SNEGSKA (reference sequence). This CDR3 has 15 residues. V dropped 3 bases and J dropped 1 base, with 12 bases sitting between them. CDR3 in DNA: TGCAGTGCTAGTTTGCCCGCTCAAACTAATGAAAAACTGTTTTTT. Protein product: CSASLPAQTNEKLFF.

This chain connects TRBV5-4 to TRBJ2-2; D remains ambiguous. There are 13 residues in the CDR3. Germline CDR1 SGHNT, CDR2 YYREEE (reference sequence). V was clipped by 9 bases and J by 0 bases, with 9 bases between them. The CDR3 nucleotides are TGTGCCATTCCCCATACGAACACCGGGGAGCTGTTTTTT. Its protein product is CAIPHTNTGELFF.

V and J are TRBV7-8 and TRBJ2-1; 7 bases align to TRBD2. V trimming: 7 bases; J trimming: 10 bases; junction bases outside the gene matches: 13. The CDR3 is 14 amino acids. Germline CDR1 is SGHVS and CDR2 is FQNEAQ. The CDR3 DNA reads as TGTGCCAGCACCGTGGTGGCGGGAGAGGAGGAGCAGTTCTTC. Translating gives CASTVVAGEEEQFF.

This sequence joins TRBV20-1 and TRBJ2-7; D is undetermined. Germline assignment: CDR1 DFQATT and CDR2 SNEGSKA (reference sequence). Trimming took off 3 bases at V and 7 bases at J, with 7 bases between the two ends. The CDR3 sequence is 10 residues long. The CDR3 loop is CSARIREQYF. DNA of the CDR3: TGCAGTGCTAGGATAAGAGAGCAGTACTTC.

The chain links TRBV7-2 to TRBJ2-7, with 8 positions matching TRBD1. V dropped 5 bases and J dropped 5; count of bases not matched to a gene: 11. This CDR3 spans 15 amino acids. CDR1 is SGHTA, CDR2 FQGNSA, per germline. The CDR3 loop reads CASSARTGPVHEQYF. The CDR3, as DNA: TGTGCCAGCAGCGCGCGGACAGGGCCCGTCCACGAGCAGTACTTC.

This rearrangement joins TRBV7-3 to TRBJ2-5, with TRBD2 matching over 11 bases. Germline V CDR1 and CDR2: SGHTA, FQGTGA. With 6 bases clipped from V and 4 bases from J, the junction kept 7 bases outside the gene matches. The CDR3 is 15 residues long. CDR3 protein: CASRPPGLAVETQYF. The CDR3, as DNA: TGTGCCAGCAGGCCTCCGGGACTAGCGGTAGAGACCCAGTACTTC. Full variable domain (missing parts from reference TRBV7-3 and TRBJ2-5): GAGVSQTPSNKVTEKGKYVELRCDPISGHTALYWYRQSLGQGPEFLIYFQGTGAADDSGLPNDRFFAVRPEGSVSTLKIQRTERGDSAVYLCASRPPGLAVETQYFGPGTRLLVL.

The V gene is TRBV5-4, the J gene TRBJ2-1; TRBD1 or TRBD2 may be the D gene (5 bases each). Germline V CDR1 and CDR2: SGHNT, YYREEE (reference sequence). This CDR3 spans 16 amino acids. V gave up 5 bases and J gave up 4 bases, with 19 bases separating them. CDR3 in amino acids: CASSPPGAALYNEQFF. For the CDR3, the DNA is TGTGCCAGCAGTCCCCCCGGGGCGGCTTTATACAATGAGCAGTTCTTC.

The chain uses TRBV19 and TRBJ1-1, with no clear D. This CDR3 contains 16 residues. V lost 9 bases to trimming and J lost 6 bases, with 26 bases between them. CDR1 LNHDA and CDR2 SQIVND come from the germline V gene (reference sequence). The DNA for the CDR3 is TGTGCCAGCGCTCTTCAGTCCGAGTTGGGAGAACCTGAAGCTTTCTTT. Its protein is CASALQSELGEPEAFF. The complete variable domain, with remaining parts taken from reference TRBV19 and TRBJ1-1, reads DGGITQSPKYLFRKEGQNVTLSCEQNLNHDAMYWYRQDPGQGLRLIYYSQIVNDFQKGDIAEGYSVSREKKESFPLTVTSAQKNPTAFYLCASALQSELGEPEAFFGQGTRLTVV.

This chain links TRBV2 with TRBJ1-1, with D possibly matching TRBD1 (6 bases). Per germline, CDR1 SNHLY and CDR2 FYNNEI. The CDR3 sequence is 14 residues long. V lost 1 base, J lost 4 bases, and 10 bases lay in between. The CDR3 is CASSEVSGATEAFF. The DNA of the CDR3 is TGTGCCAGCAGTGAAGTCTCGGGGGCCACTGAAGCTTTCTTT.

This chain connects TRBV7-2 to TRBJ1-3, with D tentatively TRBD1 (5 bases). V was pared by 4 bases and J by 0 bases, with 10 bases between. This CDR3 has 15 amino acids. Germline lookup yields CDR1 SGHTA and CDR2 FQGNSA. CDR3 protein: CASSSAGGSGNTIYF. The CDR3 nucleotides read TGTGCCAGCAGCTCCGCCGGGGGCTCTGGAAACACCATATATTTT.

The chain links TRBV6-5 to TRBJ1-1; D ambiguous. V lost 0 bases, J lost 6 bases, and 8 bases lay in between. Germline loops: CDR1 MNHEY, CDR2 SVGAGI. The CDR3 runs to 13 residues. Here the CDR3 reads CASSYSNGAEAFF. As DNA, the CDR3 is TGTGCCAGCAGTTACTCGAACGGGGCTGAAGCTTTCTTT.

The DNA of the CDR3 is TGTGCCAGCAGTCTAGGGGGGGGCGGCACAGATACGCAGTATTTT. Amino acids: CASSLGGGGTDTQYF. This rearrangement joins TRBV28 to TRBJ2-3, with D possibly TRBD2 on 7 matching bases. The CDR3 contains 15 residues. Between the trimmed V and J ends, which lost 5 bases and 1 base, there was a span of 13 bases. Germline values: CDR1 MDHEN, CDR2 SYDVKM.

The chain joins TRBV5-5 to TRBJ1-2; tentative D call: TRBD1 (6 bases). This CDR3 contains 15 residues. V gave up 0 bases and J gave up 7 bases, with 16 bases separating them. CDR1 and CDR2 (germline): SGHKS, YYEKEE (reference sequence). The CDR3 here is CASSLEFEQGPGYTF. In DNA form, the CDR3 reads TGTGCCAGCAGCTTGGAATTTGAACAGGGCCCTGGCTACACCTTC.

The genes are TRBV9 and TRBJ2-7, with D perhaps matching TRBD1 or TRBD2 (6 bases each). The ends were cut back, 3 bases at V and 5 bases at J, with 15 bases in the middle. In germline, CDR1 is SGDLS, CDR2 YYNGEE. The CDR3 totals 14 residues. CDR3 coding DNA: TGTGCCAGCAGCGAGGAGGGGGGCATGGACGAGCAGTACTTC. Translating gives CASSEEGGMDEQYF.

This CDR3 is CASSQGQGSYEQYF. DNA of the CDR3: TGCGCCAGCAGCCAAGGGCAGGGGTCCTACGAGCAGTACTTC. The chain combines TRBV4-3 with TRBJ2-7, with D perhaps TRBD1 (6 bases). V lost 1 base, J lost 1 base, and 8 bases lay in between. CDR3 size: 14 residues. Per the germline V gene, CDR1 is LGHNA and CDR2 is YSLEER.

This chain uses TRBV7-3 with TRBJ1-1; TRBD1 matches 9 bases. This CDR3 has 14 amino acids. With 5 bases clipped from V and 5 bases from J, the junction kept 6 bases outside the gene matches. Germline V gene lookup returns CDR1 SGHTA and CDR2 FQGTGA. CDR3 DNA sequence: TGTGCCAGCAGCCTACAGGGGGCGCAAACTGAAGCTTTCTTT. Protein sequence: CASSLQGAQTEAFF.

The chain couples TRBV10-3 to TRBJ1-1, with unresolved D. The CDR3 extends over 13 amino acids. V was cut by 10 bases and J by 1 base, with 13 bases left in between. Germline V CDR1 and CDR2: ENHRY, SYGVKD. Written as DNA, the CDR3 is TGTGCCACACAAACCCCAGGGAACACTGAAGCTTTCTTT. This encodes CATQTPGNTEAFF.

The chain joins TRBV5-5 to TRBJ2-3; no clear D gene. This CDR3 spans 14 amino acids. Per germline, CDR1 SGHKS and CDR2 YYEKEE (reference sequence). Trimming took off 3 bases at V and 0 bases at J, with 8 bases between the two ends. This CDR3 is CASSWPSSTDTQYF. The CDR3 DNA reads as TGTGCCAGCAGCTGGCCCTCAAGCACAGATACGCAGTATTTT.

V gene TRBV27 combines with J gene TRBJ1-1; D possibly corresponds to TRBD1 (5 bases). V was pared by 0 bases and J by 4 bases, with 12 bases between. Germline values: CDR1 MNHEY, CDR2 SMNVEV (reference sequence). The CDR3 sequence is 15 residues long. The CDR3 spells CASSLSGGGFTEAFF. The CDR3 DNA is TGTGCCAGCAGTTTATCTGGGGGGGGGTTCACTGAAGCTTTCTTT.

The chain's CDR3 is CASSVAVPLNTGELFF. CDR3 DNA: TGTGCCAGCAGCGTCGCTGTTCCGCTTAACACCGGGGAGCTGTTTTTT. The chain carries TRBV7-2 and TRBJ2-2; D remains ambiguous. This CDR3 is built from 16 residues. CDR1 is SGHTA, CDR2 FQGNSA, per germline. Trimming cost V 5 bases and J 2 bases, with 15 bases left between them.

The CDR3 DNA reads TGTGCCAGCACCCGACTAGCGGGAGGGCTTTTCGGGGAGCTGTTTTTT. Its translation: CASTRLAGGLFGELFF. The chain is built from TRBV5-6 and TRBJ2-2, with TRBD2 identical over 14 bases. J lost 7 bases, V lost 6 bases, and 8 bases had no gene match. Germline CDR1 reads SGHDT; CDR2 reads YYEEEE. The CDR3 consists of 16 residues.

The chain employs TRBV14 and TRBJ1-1; possibly TRBD1 for D (6 bases). The CDR3 length is 14 residues. Germline CDR1 is SGHDN and CDR2 is FVKESK. V lost 5 bases to trimming and J lost 3 bases, with 13 bases between them. The CDR3 DNA is TGTGCCAGCAGCGCCAGGGGTTGGGACACTGAAGCTTTCTTT. It is translated as CASSARGWDTEAFF.

The V call is TRBV19, the J call TRBJ1-4, with 8 bases that match TRBD1. The germline V gene encodes CDR1 LNHDA and CDR2 SQIVND (reference sequence). The CDR3 has 16 residues. V trimming: 2 bases; J trimming: 10 bases; junction bases outside the gene matches: 12. Here the CDR3 DNA reads TGTGCCAGTAGTATAACGGACAGGGTTGCAGTTCGAAAACTGTTTTTT. This codes for CASSITDRVAVRKLFF.

The genes are TRBV18 and TRBJ1-2; no clear D. V was cut by 2 bases and J by 0 bases, with 4 bases left in between. Per germline, CDR1 KGHSH and CDR2 LQKENI. This CDR3 contains 13 residues. CDR3 DNA sequence: TGTGCCAGCTCACCAGGCCCTAACTATGGCTACACCTTC. Amino acid sequence: CASSPGPNYGYTF.

The gene calls are TRBV6-2 or TRBV6-3 and TRBJ1-1; D ambiguous. V was shortened by 2 bases and J by 2 bases, with 6 bases between the two germline ends. The V gene's germline CDR1 is MNHEY and CDR2 SVGEGT. The CDR3 runs 13 residues. CDR3 amino acids: CASSYRRNTEAFF. CDR3 bases: TGTGCCAGCAGTTACCGGCGTAACACTGAAGCTTTCTTT.

The chain recombines TRBV7-2 with TRBJ1-2; 8 bases fit TRBD1. The CDR3 runs 14 residues. After removal of 2 bases from V and 7 bases from J, the junction contained 6 bases not matched to a gene. Germline V gives CDR1 SGHTA, CDR2 FQGNSA. The CDR3 loop reads CASSLTGGGSGYTF. The CDR3 DNA sequence: TGTGCCAGCAGCTTAACAGGGGGTGGTAGTGGCTACACCTTC.